This T cell receptor (beta chain) emerged from a study of blood T cell repertoires in COVID-19. Study-wide context: The United States, Italy and Spain supplied acute and convalescent COVID-19 samples. Sources were T cells, B-cell-depleted T cells, or PBMCs; the material itself was cDNA or gDNA.

Authors' processing steps: Amplifying reference gene primers gave estimates of nucleated cell counts. Here immunoSEQ multiplex PCR was the method, and the copy in TCRdb shows in-frame clones only, minus some. From that table come the V and J calls and clone size; the DNA was used to work out D and trimming. This table has roughly 300,000 clones, around 81% appearing once. The sequenced sample consisted of peripheral blood. This TCR was recovered from a woman aged 55-69 years with active or convalescent COVID-19.

The CDR3 loop reads CASSRERYTEAFF. The CDR3 coding sequence is TGTGCCAGTAGTAGGGAGCGGTACACTGAAGCTTTCTTT. The V gene is TRBV19, the J gene TRBJ1-1; D is unresolved. V lost 4 bases and J lost 3, with 9 bases in between. The germline gives CDR1 LNHDA, CDR2 SQIVND (reference sequence). The CDR3 contains 13 residues.